The clone carrying this TCR beta chain was counted a few times. Its antigen is unidentified. The V end was cut by 5 bases, the J end by 0 bases, with 17 bases between. Per germline, CDR1 SGHVS and CDR2 FNYEAQ. There are 16 residues in the CDR3. The record originates from a study of T cell responses to AZD1222 COVID-19 vaccine. Study findings and constraints: Spike was spanned by vaccine-associated CD4 TCRs, with dominance at 160-218 and 743-854. Repertoires in all cases were sampled only once the peak T cell response had passed. Targeting of unmutated variant regions was reportedly seen in nearly half of spike-specific TCRs. It should be noted that donors were predominantly white British and more often female, and clonal diversity was possibly underestimated.

Sequencing used immunoSEQ multiplex PCR; TCRdb keeps in-frame clones, though not all of them. The sample lists 150,000 or so clones, roughly nine tenths seen once, with about 5% in the top ten. The rearrangement uses TRBV7-6 and TRBJ2-7; D unclear. This TCR came from an adult in good health. The specimen was peripheral blood, collected on day 0 of AZD1222 vaccination. The CDR3 spells CASSRTGKVGSYEQYF. Here the CDR3 DNA reads TGTGCCAGCAGCCGAACTGGCAAGGTAGGCTCCTACGAGCAGTACTTC.